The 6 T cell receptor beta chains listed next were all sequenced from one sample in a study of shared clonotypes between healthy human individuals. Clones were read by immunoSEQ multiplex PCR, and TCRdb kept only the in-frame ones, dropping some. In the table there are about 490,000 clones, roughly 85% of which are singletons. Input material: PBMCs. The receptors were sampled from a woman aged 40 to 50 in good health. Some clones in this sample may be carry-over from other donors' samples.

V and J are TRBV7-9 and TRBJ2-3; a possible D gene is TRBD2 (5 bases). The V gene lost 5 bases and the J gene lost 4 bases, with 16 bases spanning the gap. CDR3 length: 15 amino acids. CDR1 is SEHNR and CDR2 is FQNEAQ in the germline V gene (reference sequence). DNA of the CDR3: TGTGCCAGCAGCCGGGTCGTGGCGGGCCCAGATACGCAGTATTTT. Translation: CASSRVVAGPDTQYF.

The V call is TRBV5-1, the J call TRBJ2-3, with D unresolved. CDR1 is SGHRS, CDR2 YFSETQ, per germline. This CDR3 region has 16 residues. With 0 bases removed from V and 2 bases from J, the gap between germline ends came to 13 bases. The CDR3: CASSLAPTSPTDTQYF. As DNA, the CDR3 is TGCGCCAGCAGCTTGGCCCCGACCAGCCCCACAGATACGCAGTATTTT.

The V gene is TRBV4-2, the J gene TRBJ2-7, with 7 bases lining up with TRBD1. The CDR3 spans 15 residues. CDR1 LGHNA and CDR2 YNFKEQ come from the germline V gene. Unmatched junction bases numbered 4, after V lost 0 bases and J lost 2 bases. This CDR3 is CASSQDGRGTYEQYF. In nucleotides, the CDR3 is TGTGCCAGCAGCCAAGATGGCAGGGGGACCTACGAGCAGTACTTC.

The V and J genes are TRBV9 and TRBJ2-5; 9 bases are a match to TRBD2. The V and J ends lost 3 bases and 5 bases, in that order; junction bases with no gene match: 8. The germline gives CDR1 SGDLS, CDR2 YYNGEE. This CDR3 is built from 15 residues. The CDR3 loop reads CASSAIPSGAETQYF. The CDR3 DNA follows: TGTGCCAGCAGCGCGATACCTAGCGGGGCGGAGACCCAGTACTTC.

CDR3 bases: TGTGCCAGCAGCCCCCCGGGTAGCGCTGCAGATACGCAGTATTTT. Translating it yields CASSPPGSAADTQYF. The chain couples TRBV9 to TRBJ2-3; perhaps TRBD2 as D (5 bases). V dropped 4 bases and J dropped 4 bases, with 16 bases sitting between them. Germline V lookup: CDR1 SGDLS, CDR2 YYNGEE. The CDR3 loop spans 15 amino acids.

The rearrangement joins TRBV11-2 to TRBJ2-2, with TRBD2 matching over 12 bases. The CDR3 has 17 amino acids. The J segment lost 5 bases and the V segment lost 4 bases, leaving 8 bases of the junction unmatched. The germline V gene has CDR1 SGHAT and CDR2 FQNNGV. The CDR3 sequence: CASSSGLAGLTTGELFF. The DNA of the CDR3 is TGTGCCAGCAGCTCCGGACTAGCGGGACTAACTACCGGGGAGCTGTTTTTT.